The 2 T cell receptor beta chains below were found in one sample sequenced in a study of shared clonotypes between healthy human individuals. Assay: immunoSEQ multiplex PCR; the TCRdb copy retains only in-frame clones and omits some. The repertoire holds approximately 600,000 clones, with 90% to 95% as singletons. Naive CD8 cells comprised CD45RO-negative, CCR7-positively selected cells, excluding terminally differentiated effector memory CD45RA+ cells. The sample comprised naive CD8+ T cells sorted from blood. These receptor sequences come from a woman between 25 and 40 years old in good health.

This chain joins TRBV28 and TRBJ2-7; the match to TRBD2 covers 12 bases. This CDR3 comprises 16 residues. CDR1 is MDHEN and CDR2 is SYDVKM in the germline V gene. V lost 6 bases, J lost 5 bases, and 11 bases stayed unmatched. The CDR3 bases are TGTGCCAGCAGATCGGTACTAGCGGGAGGTTCTGACGAGCAGTACTTC. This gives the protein CASRSVLAGGSDEQYF.

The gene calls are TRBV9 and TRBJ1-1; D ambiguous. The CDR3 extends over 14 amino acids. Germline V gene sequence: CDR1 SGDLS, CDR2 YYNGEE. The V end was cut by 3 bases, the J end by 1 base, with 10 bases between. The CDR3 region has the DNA TGTGCCAGCAGCGCACGATCCTCGAACACTGAAGCTTTCTTT. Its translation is CASSARSSNTEAFF.